This T cell receptor beta chain was profiled in a study of vaccination effects on CD4 cells after COVID-19. A note on this clone: Antigen specificity is unknown.

Repertoires were generated with immunoSEQ multiplex PCR, while TCRdb's copy carries only in-frame clones and drops some. The sample shows about 70,000 clones, under 85% of them seen only once. In the ViraFEST assay, antigen-specific CD4+ clonotypes were identified by expansion after peptide-pool stimulation. Following culture for approximately ten days, CD4+ T cells were isolated. The person's infection with SARS-CoV-2, confirmed by PCR, took place between March and December 2020. V lost 3 bases and J lost 0, with 20 bases in between. This CDR3 region has 18 residues. Germline CDR1 KGHSH, CDR2 LQKENI.

This material consisted of CD4+ T cells from PBMCs cultured with HIV peptides, taken before COVID-19 vaccination. Regarding subset: HIV-1 Nef peptide pool negative control/reference culture. This TCR derives from a human donor who had a prior SARS-CoV-2 infection. The chain joins TRBV18 to TRBJ1-1; D perhaps matches TRBD1 (5 bases). The CDR3 loop is CASSPARGAGGMNTEAFF. The CDR3 nucleotides are TGTGCCAGCTCACCGGCTAGAGGGGCGGGGGGTATGAACACTGAAGCTTTCTTT.